This T cell receptor beta chain was sequenced during a study of shared clonotypes between healthy human individuals. Study-wide background: Three plates each covered CD4 naive and memory; CD8 naive two, CD8 memory one.

An assay was performed, and its level was deep. Only in-frame clones appear in the TCRdb table, and some are missing; sequencing was by immunoSEQ multiplex PCR. The data hold approximately 1.5 million clones, with less than 99% observed a single time. Only Caucasian adults living in Nashville, Tennessee made up the donor group. CDR3 size: 15 residues. Looked up from germline, CDR1 is MGHRA and CDR2 is YSYEKL. The V gene lost 6 bases and the J gene lost 6 bases, with 18 bases spanning the gap. The chain has TRBV4-1 and TRBJ1-5, with D unclear. The sequence was collected from a man aged 25-45 years in good health. Specimen: naive CD4+ T cells sorted from blood. As to subset: CD45RA+ positively selected. CDR3 DNA sequence: TGCGCCAGCAGTCCCAGTGGCAGGATTGCTCAGCCCCAGCATTTT. Protein: CASSPSGRIAQPQHF.